These 2 T cell receptor beta chains share one sample of origin, sequenced in a study of blood T cell repertoires in COVID-19. The method was immunoSEQ multiplex PCR; TCRdb's version includes in-frame clones alone and lacks a portion of them. The sample includes some 220,000 clones, roughly four fifths seen only once; the top ten take roughly 2.4%. Sequences were obtained from peripheral blood. These receptor sequences come from a woman aged 55 to 70 with acute or convalescent COVID-19.

The chain is built from TRBV6-1 and TRBJ1-5, with TRBD1 as a possible D gene (6 bases). CDR3 length: 16 amino acids. Germline V lookup: CDR1 MNHNS, CDR2 SASEGT. The V and J ends lost 4 bases and 4 bases respectively, with 17 bases between them. In DNA form, the CDR3 reads TGTGCCAGCAGTGGGGGACAAACATGGGGAAATCAGCCCCAGCATTTT. This encodes CASSGGQTWGNQPQHF.

The V call is TRBV11-2, the J call TRBJ2-1; the D gene is possibly TRBD1 (5 bases). The CDR3 is 17 amino acids. V dropped 7 bases and J dropped 0 bases, with 19 bases sitting between them. Per germline, CDR1 SGHAT and CDR2 FQNNGV. This CDR3 is CASIPSQGASSYNEQFF. The DNA of the CDR3 is TGTGCCAGCATCCCCAGTCAGGGCGCGAGCTCCTACAATGAGCAGTTCTTC.